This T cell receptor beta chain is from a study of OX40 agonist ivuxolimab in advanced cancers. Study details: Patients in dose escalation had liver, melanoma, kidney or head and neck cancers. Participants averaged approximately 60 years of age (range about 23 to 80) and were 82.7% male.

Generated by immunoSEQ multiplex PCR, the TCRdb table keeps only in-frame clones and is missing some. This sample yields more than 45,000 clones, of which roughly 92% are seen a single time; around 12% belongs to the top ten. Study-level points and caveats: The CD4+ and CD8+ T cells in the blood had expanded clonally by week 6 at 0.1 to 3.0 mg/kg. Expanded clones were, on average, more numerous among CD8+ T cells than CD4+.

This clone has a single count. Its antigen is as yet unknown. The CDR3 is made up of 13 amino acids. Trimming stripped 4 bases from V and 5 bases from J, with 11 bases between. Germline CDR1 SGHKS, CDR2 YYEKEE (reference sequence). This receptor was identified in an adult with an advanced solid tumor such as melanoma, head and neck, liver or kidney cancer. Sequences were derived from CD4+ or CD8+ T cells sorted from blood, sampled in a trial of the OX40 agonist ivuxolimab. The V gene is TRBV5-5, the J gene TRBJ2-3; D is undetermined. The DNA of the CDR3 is TGTGCCAGCAGCCTAGTATGGGGAGATACGCAGTATTTT. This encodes CASSLVWGDTQYF.